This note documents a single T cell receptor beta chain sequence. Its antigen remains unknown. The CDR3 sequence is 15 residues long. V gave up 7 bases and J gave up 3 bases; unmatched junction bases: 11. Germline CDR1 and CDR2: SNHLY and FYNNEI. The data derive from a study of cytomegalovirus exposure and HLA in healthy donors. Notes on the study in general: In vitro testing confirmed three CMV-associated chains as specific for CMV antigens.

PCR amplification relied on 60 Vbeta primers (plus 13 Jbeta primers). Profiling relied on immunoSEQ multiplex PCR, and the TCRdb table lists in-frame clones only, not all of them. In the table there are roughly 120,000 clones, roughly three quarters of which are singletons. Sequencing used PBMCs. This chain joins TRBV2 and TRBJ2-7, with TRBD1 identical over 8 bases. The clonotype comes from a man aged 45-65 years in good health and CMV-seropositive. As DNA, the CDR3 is TGTGCCAGCAAAAAGGAAGGACAGGGAAACTACGAGCAGTACTTC. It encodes CASKKEGQGNYEQYF.